This T cell receptor (beta chain) was found in a study of blood T cell repertoires in COVID-19. Germline loops: CDR1 SGHNT, CDR2 YYREEE (reference sequence). Unmatched junction bases numbered 3, after V lost 2 bases and J lost 0 bases. CDR3 size: 15 residues. In the original workflow: Amplification from reference gene primers served as the basis for estimated nucleated cell counts. Data came from immunoSEQ multiplex PCR; TCRdb stores just in-frame clones and leaves some out. V and J calls and clone size follow that table, whereas D and trimming were derived from the DNA. Of approximately 140,000 clones listed, about nine tenths are singletons. Participant-reported clinical history was the basis for cohort assignment. Only one count was recorded for this clone.

The chain couples TRBV5-4 to TRBJ1-1; 8 bases map to TRBD1. The TCR was taken from a woman in her thirties or forties who had been exposed to COVID-19. The sequencing sample was made of PBMCs or T cells enriched from blood (not recorded which). CDR3 DNA: TGTGCCAGCAGCTTCGGACAGGGTATGAACACTGAAGCTTTCTTT. Translation gives CASSFGQGMNTEAFF.